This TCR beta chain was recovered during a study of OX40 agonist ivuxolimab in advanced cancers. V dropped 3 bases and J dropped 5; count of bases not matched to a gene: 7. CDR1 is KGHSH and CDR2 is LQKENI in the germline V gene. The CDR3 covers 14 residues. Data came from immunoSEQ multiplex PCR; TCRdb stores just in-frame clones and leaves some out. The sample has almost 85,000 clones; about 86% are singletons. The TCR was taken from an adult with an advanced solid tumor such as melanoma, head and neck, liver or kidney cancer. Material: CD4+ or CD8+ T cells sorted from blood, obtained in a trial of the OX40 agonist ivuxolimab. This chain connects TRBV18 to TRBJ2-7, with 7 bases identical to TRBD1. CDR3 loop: CASSPLTGYNEQYF. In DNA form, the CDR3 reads TGTGCCAGCTCACCTCTGACAGGGTACAACGAGCAGTACTTC.